These T cell receptor beta chains were read from a single sample in a study of radiotherapy plus CTLA-4 blockade in lung cancer. Assay used: immunoSEQ multiplex PCR; TCRdb lists only in-frame clones, some missing. The top ten clones hold around 3% of a sample with about 110,000 clones, 70% to 85% of them seen once. The input for sequencing was peripheral blood, taken from a patient treated with radiotherapy plus ipilimumab. The source is a human donor with non-small cell lung cancer that progressed on radiotherapy plus ipilimumab. Some clones in this sample may be carry-over from other donors' samples. CDR3s include the opening cysteine and the closing phenylalanine or tryptophan. Each record gives: CDR3 protein, CDR3 DNA, D gene, clone size, V gene, J gene. The D gene is left open where the match is weak. Clone sizes are given selectively: once, few, many, or a class where the clone is expanded.

cdr3_aa: CAWFTKVSYSNQPQHF; cdr3_nt: TGTGCCTGGTTTACGAAGGTTTCCTATAGCAATCAGCCCCAGCATTTT; d_call: NA; clone_size: NA; v_call: TRBV30; j_call: TRBJ1-5
cdr3_aa: CASSEAVLNNYGYTF; cdr3_nt: TGTGCCAGCAGTGAAGCGGTACTGAATAACTATGGCTACACCTTC; d_call: NA; clone_size: NA; v_call: TRBV6-1; j_call: TRBJ1-2
cdr3_aa: CASSLGPGTNTEAFF; cdr3_nt: TGTGCCAGCAGCTTAGGCCCGGGAACGAACACTGAAGCTTTCTTT; d_call: NA; clone_size: NA; v_call: TRBV11-2; j_call: TRBJ1-1
cdr3_aa: CASSVQGQGNTIYF; cdr3_nt: TGTGCCAGCAGCGTACAAGGACAGGGCAACACCATATATTTT; d_call: TRBD1; clone_size: NA; v_call: TRBV9; j_call: TRBJ1-3
cdr3_aa: CASSSRTSYDTQYF; cdr3_nt: TGTGCCAGCAGCTCCCGGACCTCCTACGATACGCAGTATTTT; d_call: NA; clone_size: NA; v_call: TRBV5-4; j_call: TRBJ2-3
cdr3_aa: CASSLMALNTEAFF; cdr3_nt: TGTGCCAGCAGCTTAATGGCCTTGAACACTGAAGCTTTCTTT; d_call: NA; clone_size: NA; v_call: TRBV11-1; j_call: TRBJ1-1
cdr3_aa: CASSPRQGYYGYTF; cdr3_nt: TGTGCCAGCAGCCCAAGGCAGGGGTACTATGGCTACACCTTC; d_call: NA; clone_size: NA; v_call: TRBV7-9; j_call: TRBJ1-2
cdr3_aa: CASSVQGYEQYF; cdr3_nt: TGTGCCAGCAGTGTTCAGGGGTACGAGCAGTACTTC; d_call: NA; clone_size: few; v_call: TRBV2; j_call: TRBJ2-7
cdr3_aa: CASSRGGRRDGYTF; cdr3_nt: TGTGCCAGCAGCAGGGGGGGCCGGCGTGATGGCTACACCTTC; d_call: NA; clone_size: once; v_call: TRBV5-4; j_call: TRBJ1-2
cdr3_aa: CAWGTGANRIYGYTF; cdr3_nt: TGTGCCTGGGGGACAGGGGCGAATAGGATATATGGCTACACCTTC; d_call: TRBD1; clone_size: NA; v_call: TRBV30; j_call: TRBJ1-2
cdr3_aa: CASNPPPGLVAKNIQYF; cdr3_nt: TGTGCCAGCAATCCGCCGCCGGGGCTGGTGGCCAAAAACATTCAGTACTTC; d_call: NA; clone_size: once; v_call: TRBV5-4; j_call: TRBJ2-4
cdr3_aa: CASSYSTRVGYTF; cdr3_nt: TGTGCCAGCAGTTACTCCACTCGTGTTGGCTACACCTTC; d_call: NA; clone_size: NA; v_call: TRBV6-6; j_call: TRBJ1-2
cdr3_aa: CASSYGNTIYF; cdr3_nt: TGTGCCAGCAGTTACGGAAACACCATATATTTT; d_call: NA; clone_size: NA; v_call: TRBV6-5; j_call: TRBJ1-3
cdr3_aa: CASSLGLAGPSDTQYF; cdr3_nt: TGTGCCAGCAGCCTAGGACTAGCGGGGCCTTCTGATACGCAGTATTTT; d_call: TRBD2; clone_size: NA; v_call: TRBV7-3; j_call: TRBJ2-3
cdr3_aa: CASSVERVSYEQYF; cdr3_nt: TGTGCCAGCAGCGTAGAACGGGTTTCCTACGAGCAGTACTTC; d_call: NA; clone_size: NA; v_call: TRBV9; j_call: TRBJ2-7